This T cell receptor beta chain appears in the sequencing data of a study of cytomegalovirus exposure and HLA in healthy donors. Germline V gives CDR1 LNHNV, CDR2 YYDKDF (reference sequence). V lost 1 base to trimming and J lost 5 bases, with 6 bases between them. CDR3 size: 13 residues. Amplification used 60 Vbeta primers and 13 Jbeta primers. Repertoires were generated with immunoSEQ multiplex PCR, while TCRdb's copy carries only in-frame clones and drops some. The sample records 95,000 to 100,000 clones, over 60% being singletons. The rearrangement joins TRBV15 to TRBJ1-5, with TRBD1 as a possible D gene (5 bases). The sample taken for sequencing was PBMCs. This TCR derives from a female donor in good health and CMV-seronegative. The CDR3 DNA reads as TGTGCCACCAGCAGAGGACAGTATCAGCCCCAGCATTTT. Encoded protein: CATSRGQYQPQHF.